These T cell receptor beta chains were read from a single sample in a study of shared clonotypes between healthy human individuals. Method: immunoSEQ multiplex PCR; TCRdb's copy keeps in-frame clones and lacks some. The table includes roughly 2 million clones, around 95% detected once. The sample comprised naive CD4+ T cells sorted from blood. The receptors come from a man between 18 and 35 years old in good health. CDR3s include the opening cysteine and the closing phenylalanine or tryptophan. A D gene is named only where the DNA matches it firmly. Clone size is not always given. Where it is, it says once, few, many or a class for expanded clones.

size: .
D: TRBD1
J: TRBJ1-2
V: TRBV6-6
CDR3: CASSYSTGGMRYTF
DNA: TGTGCCAGCAGTTACTCGACAGGGGGAATGCGGTACACCTTC

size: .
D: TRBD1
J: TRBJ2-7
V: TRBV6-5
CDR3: CASSRGTGPSEQYF
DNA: TGTGCCAGCAGTAGGGGGACAGGGCCTAGCGAGCAGTACTTC

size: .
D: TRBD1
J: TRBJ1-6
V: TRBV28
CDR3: CASSPLRQGYNSPLHF
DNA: TGTGCCAGCAGTCCACTTCGACAGGGATATAATTCACCCCTCCACTTT

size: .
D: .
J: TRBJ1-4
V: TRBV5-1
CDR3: CASSLGATFNEKLFF
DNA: TGCGCCAGCAGCTTGGGTGCGACTTTTAATGAAAAACTGTTTTTT

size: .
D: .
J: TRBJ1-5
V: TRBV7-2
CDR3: CASSLEAVNQPQHF
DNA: TGTGCCAGCAGCTTAGAGGCAGTCAATCAGCCCCAGCATTTT

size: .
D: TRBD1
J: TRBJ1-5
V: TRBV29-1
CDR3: CSATGANQPQHF
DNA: TGCAGCGCGACAGGGGCAAATCAGCCCCAGCATTTT

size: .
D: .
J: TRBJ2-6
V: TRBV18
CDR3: CASSPSGVSGANVLTF
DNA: TGTGCCAGCTCACCGTCGGGGGTCTCTGGGGCCAACGTCCTGACTTTC

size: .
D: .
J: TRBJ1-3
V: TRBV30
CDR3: CAWANSGNTIYF
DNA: TGTGCCTGGGCGAACTCTGGAAACACCATATATTTT

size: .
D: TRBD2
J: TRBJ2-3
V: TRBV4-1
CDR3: CASSLSGTSGTDTQYF
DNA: TGCGCCAGCAGCCTCTCCGGGACTAGCGGCACAGATACGCAGTATTTT

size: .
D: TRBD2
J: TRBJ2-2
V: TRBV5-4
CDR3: CASSRTGTTGGELFF
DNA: TGTGCCAGCAGCCGAACGGGGACTACAGGCGGGGAGCTGTTTTTT

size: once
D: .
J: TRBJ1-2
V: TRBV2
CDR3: CASMAGPPQIYGYTF
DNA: TGTGCCAGCATGGCAGGGCCCCCGCAAATCTATGGCTACACCTTC

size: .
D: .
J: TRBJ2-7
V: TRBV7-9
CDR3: CASSGPNMNSYEQYF
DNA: TGTGCCAGCAGCGGACCGAACATGAACTCCTACGAGCAGTACTTC

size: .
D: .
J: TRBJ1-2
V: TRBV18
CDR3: CASSPSLSNYGYTF
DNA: TGTGCCAGCTCACCAAGTCTATCCAACTATGGCTACACCTTC

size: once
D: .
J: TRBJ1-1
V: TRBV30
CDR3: CAWSRQAEAFF
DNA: TGTGCCTGGAGCCGACAGGCAGAAGCTTTCTTT

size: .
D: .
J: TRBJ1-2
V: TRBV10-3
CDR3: CAISGSDRPTRNYGYTF
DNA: TGTGCCATCAGTGGGTCGGACAGACCGACCCGAAACTATGGCTACACCTTC

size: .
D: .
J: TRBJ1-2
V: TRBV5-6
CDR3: CASSFRDANYGYTF
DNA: TGTGCCAGCAGCTTCAGGGACGCTAACTATGGCTACACCTTC

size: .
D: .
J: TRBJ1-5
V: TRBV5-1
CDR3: CASSLSVGSPRISNQPQHF
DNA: TGCGCCAGCAGCTTGTCAGTAGGGTCGCCACGTATTAGCAATCAGCCCCAGCATTTT

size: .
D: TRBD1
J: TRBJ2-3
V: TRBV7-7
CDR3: CASSLGTGGPDTQYF
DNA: TGTGCTAGCAGCTTGGGGACAGGGGGCCCAGATACGCAGTATTTT

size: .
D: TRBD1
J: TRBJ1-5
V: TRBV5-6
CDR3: CASSLGQGGYQPQHF
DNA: TGTGCCAGCAGCTTGGGACAGGGCGGGTATCAGCCCCAGCATTTT

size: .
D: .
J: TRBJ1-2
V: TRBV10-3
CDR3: CAISESPSYGYTF
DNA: TGTGCCATCAGTGAGTCTCCCAGTTATGGCTACACCTTC

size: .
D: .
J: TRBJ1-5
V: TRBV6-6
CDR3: CASSYGRDGNQPQHF
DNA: TGTGCCAGCAGTTACGGACGGGACGGGAATCAGCCCCAGCATTTT

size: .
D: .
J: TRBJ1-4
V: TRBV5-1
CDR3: CASSYQDSGATNEKLFF
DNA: TGCGCCAGCAGCTACCAGGACAGCGGGGCAACTAATGAAAAACTGTTTTTT

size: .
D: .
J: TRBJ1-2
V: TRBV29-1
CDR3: CSVEGDGANYGYTF
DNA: TGCAGCGTTGAAGGGGACGGGGCTAACTATGGCTACACCTTC

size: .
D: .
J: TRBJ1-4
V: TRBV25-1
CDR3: CASSDRRSNNEKLFF
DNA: TGTGCCAGCAGTGATAGGAGGAGCAATAATGAAAAACTGTTTTTT

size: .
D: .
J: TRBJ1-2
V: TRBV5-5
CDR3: CASSLLGQGGYTF
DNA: TGTGCCAGCAGCTTGCTGGGCCAAGGGGGCTACACCTTC

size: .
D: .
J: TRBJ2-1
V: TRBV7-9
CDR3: CASSLPASLGSSYNEQFF
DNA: TGTGCCAGCAGCTTACCCGCGAGTCTCGGGTCCTCCTACAATGAGCAGTTCTTC

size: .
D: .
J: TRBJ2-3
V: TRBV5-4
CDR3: CASSLWASTDTQYF
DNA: TGTGCCAGCAGCTTGTGGGCTAGCACAGATACGCAGTATTTT

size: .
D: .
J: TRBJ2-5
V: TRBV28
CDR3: CASSLRGWAQETQYF
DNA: TGTGCCAGCAGTTTACGTGGATGGGCTCAAGAGACCCAGTACTTC

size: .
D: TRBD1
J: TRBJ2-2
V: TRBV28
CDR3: CASSSQGVDTGELFF
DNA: TGTGCCAGCAGCTCTCAGGGGGTGGACACCGGGGAGCTGTTTTTT

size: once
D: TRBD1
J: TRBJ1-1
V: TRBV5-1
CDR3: CASSGGQVMNTEAFF
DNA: TGCGCCAGCAGCGGAGGACAGGTTATGAACACTGAAGCTTTCTTT

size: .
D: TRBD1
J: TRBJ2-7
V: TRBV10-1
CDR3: CASSEGTGRNEQYF
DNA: TGCGCCAGCAGTGAGGGGACAGGACGGAACGAGCAGTACTTC

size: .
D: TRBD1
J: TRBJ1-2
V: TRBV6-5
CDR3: CASSWGQGFPRGYTF
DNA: TGTGCCAGCAGTTGGGGACAGGGCTTCCCACGAGGCTACACCTTC

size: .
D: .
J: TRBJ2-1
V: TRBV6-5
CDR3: CASSQGYRGKQFF
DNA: TGTGCCAGCAGCCAAGGCTACCGGGGGAAGCAGTTCTTC

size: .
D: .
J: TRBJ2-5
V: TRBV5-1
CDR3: CASSPGQTQETQYF
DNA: TGCGCCAGCAGCCCAGGACAGACACAAGAGACCCAGTACTTC

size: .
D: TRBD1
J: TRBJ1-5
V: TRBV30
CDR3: CAWSADRGLYSNQPQHF
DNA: TGTGCCTGGAGCGCGGACAGGGGCCTCTATAGCAATCAGCCCCAGCATTTT

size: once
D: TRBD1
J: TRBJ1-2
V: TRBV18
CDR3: CASSWDREGYGYTF
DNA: TGTGCCAGCTCATGGGACAGGGAGGGGTATGGCTACACCTTC

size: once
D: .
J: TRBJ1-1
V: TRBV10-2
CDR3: CASRGGPVGTEAFF
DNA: TGCGCCAGCAGGGGGGGACCCGTGGGCACTGAAGCTTTCTTT

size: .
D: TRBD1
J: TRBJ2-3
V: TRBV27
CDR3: CASSLSGTGRIDTQYF
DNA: TGTGCCAGCAGTTTATCTGGGACAGGGCGGATAGATACGCAGTATTTT

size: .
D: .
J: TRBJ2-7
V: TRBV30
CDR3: CAWSRDPYEQYF
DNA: TGTGCCTGGAGTAGGGATCCCTACGAGCAGTACTTC

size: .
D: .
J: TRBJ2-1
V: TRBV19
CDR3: CASSDWSSYNEQFF
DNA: TGTGCCAGTAGCGACTGGAGCTCCTACAATGAGCAGTTCTTC

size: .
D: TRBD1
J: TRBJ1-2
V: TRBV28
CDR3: CASSGQGSGYTF
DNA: TGTGCCAGCAGCGGACAGGGTAGTGGCTACACCTTC

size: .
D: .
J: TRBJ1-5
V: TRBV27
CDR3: CASSLGGYSNQPQHF
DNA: TGTGCCAGCAGTTTAGGAGGTTATAGCAATCAGCCCCAGCATTTT

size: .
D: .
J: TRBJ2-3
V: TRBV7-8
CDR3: CASSLGRADTQYF
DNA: TGTGCCAGCAGCTTAGGGAGGGCAGATACGCAGTATTTT

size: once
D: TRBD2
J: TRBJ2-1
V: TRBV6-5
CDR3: CASSFTGLAANNEQFF
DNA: TGTGCCAGCAGTTTCACCGGACTAGCGGCGAACAATGAGCAGTTCTTC

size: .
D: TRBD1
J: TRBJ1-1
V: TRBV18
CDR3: CASSPLTGQGSNTEAFF
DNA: TGTGCCAGCTCACCCCTAACGGGACAGGGGTCGAACACTGAAGCTTTCTTT

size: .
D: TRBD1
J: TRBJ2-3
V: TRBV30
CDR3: CAWSVLFRGQGPDTQYF
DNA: TGTGCCTGGAGTGTACTTTTCCGAGGACAGGGTCCAGATACGCAGTATTTT

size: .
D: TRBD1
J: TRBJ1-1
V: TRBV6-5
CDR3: CASSYSGQGRNTEAFF
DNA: TGTGCCAGCAGTTACTCCGGACAGGGGCGGAACACTGAAGCTTTCTTT

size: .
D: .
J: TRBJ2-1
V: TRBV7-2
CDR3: CASSRGGSTHNEQFF
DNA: TGTGCCAGCAGCCGCGGTGGGTCCACACACAATGAGCAGTTCTTC

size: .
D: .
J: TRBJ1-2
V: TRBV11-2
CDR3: CASSFTGTNYGYTF
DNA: TGTGCCAGCAGCTTTACCGGGACGAACTATGGCTACACCTTC

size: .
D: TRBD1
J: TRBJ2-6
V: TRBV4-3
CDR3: CASSLSGQGLSGANVLTF
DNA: TGCGCCAGCAGCCTAAGCGGACAGGGTCTCTCTGGGGCCAACGTCCTGACTTTC